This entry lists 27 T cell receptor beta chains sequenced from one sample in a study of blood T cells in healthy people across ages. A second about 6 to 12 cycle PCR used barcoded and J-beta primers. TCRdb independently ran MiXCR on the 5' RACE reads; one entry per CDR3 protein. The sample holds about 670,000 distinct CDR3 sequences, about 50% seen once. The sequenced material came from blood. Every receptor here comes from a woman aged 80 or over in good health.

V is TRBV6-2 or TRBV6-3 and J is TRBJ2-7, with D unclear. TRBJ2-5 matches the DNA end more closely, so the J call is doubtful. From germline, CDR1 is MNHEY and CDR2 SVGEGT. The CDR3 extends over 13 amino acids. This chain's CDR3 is CASSRANAETQYF. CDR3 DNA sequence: TGTGCCAGCAGTAGGGCTAACGCAGAGACCCAGTACTTC.

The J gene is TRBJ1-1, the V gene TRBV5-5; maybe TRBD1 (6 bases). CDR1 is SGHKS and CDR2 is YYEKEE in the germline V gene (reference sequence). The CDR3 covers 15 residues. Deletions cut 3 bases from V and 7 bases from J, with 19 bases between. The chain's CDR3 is CASSSPGRGALEAFF. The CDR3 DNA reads TGTGCCAGCAGCTCCCCGGGCAGGGGTGCCCTTGAAGCTTTCTTT.

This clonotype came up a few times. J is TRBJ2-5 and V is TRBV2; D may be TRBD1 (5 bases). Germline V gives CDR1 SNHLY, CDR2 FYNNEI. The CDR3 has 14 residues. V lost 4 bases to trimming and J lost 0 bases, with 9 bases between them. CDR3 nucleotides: TGTGCCAGCAGTGCCGTGACAGACCAAGAGACCCAGTACTTC. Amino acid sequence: CASSAVTDQETQYF. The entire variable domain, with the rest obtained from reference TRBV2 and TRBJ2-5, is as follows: EPEVTQTPSHQVTQMGQEVILRCVPISNHLYFYWYRQILGQKVEFLVSFYNNEISEKSEIFDDQFSVERPDGSNFTLKIRSTKLEDSAMYFCASSAVTDQETQYFGPGTRLLVL.

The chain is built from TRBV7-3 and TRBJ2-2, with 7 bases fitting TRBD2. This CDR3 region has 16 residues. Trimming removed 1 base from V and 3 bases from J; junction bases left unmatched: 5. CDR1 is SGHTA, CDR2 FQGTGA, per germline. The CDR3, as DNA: TGTGCCAGCAGCTTAAAAGGTCTAGCGGACACCGGGGAGCTGTTTTTT. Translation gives CASSLKGLADTGELFF.

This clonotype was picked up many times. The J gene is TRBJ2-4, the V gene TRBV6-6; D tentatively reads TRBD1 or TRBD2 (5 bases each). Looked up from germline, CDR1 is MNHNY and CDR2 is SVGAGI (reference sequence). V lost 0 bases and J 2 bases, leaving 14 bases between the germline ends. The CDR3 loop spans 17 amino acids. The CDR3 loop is CASSYSPRAGTKNIQYF. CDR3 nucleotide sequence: TGTGCCAGCAGTTACTCACCGAGGGCAGGGACCAAAAACATTCAGTACTTC.

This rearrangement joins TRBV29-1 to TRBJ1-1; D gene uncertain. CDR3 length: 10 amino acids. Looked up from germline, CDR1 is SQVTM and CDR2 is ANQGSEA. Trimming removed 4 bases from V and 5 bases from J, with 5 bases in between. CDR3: CSVARTEAFF. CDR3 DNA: TGCAGCGTTGCCCGGACTGAAGCTTTCTTT.

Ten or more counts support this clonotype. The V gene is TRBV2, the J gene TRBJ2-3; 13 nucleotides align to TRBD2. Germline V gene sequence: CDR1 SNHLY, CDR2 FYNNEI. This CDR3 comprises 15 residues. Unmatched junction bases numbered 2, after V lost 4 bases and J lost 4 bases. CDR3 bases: TGTGCCAGCAGTGGGACTAGCGGGAGTCCAGATACGCAGTATTTT. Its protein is CASSGTSGSPDTQYF.

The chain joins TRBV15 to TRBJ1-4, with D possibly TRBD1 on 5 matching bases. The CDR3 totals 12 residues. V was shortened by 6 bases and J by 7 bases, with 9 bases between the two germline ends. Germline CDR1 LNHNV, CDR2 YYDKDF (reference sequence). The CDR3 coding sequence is TGTGCCACCAGTGGGGGAGGTGAAAAACTGTTTTTT. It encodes CATSGGGEKLFF.

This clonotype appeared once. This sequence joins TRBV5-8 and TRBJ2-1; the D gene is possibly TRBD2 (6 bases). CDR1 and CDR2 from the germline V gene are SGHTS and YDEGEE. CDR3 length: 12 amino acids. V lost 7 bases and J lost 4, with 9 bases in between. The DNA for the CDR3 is TGTGCCAGCCGGGGGTGGTACAATGAGCAGTTCTTC. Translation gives CASRGWYNEQFF. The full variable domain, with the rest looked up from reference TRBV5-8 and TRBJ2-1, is EAGVTQSPTHLIKTRGQQATLRCSPISGHTSVYWYQQALGLGLQFLLWYDEGEERNRGNFPPRFSGRQFPNYSSELNVNALELEDSALYLCASRGWYNEQFFGPGTRLTVL.

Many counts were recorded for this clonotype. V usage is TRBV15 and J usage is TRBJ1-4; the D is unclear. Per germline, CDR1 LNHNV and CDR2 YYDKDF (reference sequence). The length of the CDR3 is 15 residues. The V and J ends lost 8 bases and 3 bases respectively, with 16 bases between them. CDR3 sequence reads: CATATSLKANEKLFF. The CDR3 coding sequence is TGTGCCACCGCGACCTCCCTTAAAGCTAATGAAAAACTGTTTTTT.

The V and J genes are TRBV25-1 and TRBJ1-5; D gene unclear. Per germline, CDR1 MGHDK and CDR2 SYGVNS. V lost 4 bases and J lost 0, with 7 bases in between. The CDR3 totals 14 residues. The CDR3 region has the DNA TGTGCCAGCAGTGCGGGGAATAGCAATCAGCCCCAGCATTTT. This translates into CASSAGNSNQPQHF.

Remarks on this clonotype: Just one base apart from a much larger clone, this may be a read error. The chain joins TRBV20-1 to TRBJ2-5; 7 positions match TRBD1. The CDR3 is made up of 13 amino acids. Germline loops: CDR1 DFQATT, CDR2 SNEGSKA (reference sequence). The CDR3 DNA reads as TGCAGTGCTAGTGGACAGGACCAAGAGGCCCAGTACTTC. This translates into CSASGQDQEAQYF.

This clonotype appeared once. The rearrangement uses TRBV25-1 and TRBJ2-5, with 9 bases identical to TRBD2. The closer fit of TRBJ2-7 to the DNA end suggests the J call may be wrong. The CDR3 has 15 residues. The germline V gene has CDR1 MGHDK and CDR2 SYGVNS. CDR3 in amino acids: CASSESRTSDGEQYF. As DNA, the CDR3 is TGTGCCAGCAGTGAATCCAGGACTAGCGATGGCGAGCAGTACTTC.

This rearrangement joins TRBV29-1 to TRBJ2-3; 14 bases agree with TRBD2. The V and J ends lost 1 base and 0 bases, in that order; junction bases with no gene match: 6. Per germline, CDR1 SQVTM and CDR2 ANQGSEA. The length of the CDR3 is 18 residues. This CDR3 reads CSVEGLAGGTPSTDTQYF. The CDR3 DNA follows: TGCAGCGTTGAAGGACTAGCGGGGGGGACACCTAGCACAGATACGCAGTATTTT.

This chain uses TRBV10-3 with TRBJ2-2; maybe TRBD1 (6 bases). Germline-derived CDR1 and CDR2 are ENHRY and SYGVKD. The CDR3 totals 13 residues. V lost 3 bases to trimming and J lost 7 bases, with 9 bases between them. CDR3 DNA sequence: TGTGCCATCAGTGAAGGGACAAGCGGGGAGCTGTTTTTT. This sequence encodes CAISEGTSGELFF.

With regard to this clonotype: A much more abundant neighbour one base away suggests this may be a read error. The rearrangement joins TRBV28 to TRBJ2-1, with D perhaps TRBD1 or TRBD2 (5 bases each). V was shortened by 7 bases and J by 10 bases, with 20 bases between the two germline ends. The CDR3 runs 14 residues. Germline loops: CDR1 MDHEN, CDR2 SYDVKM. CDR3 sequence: CASIPRGSSYEQFF. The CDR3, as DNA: TGTGCCAGCATCCCCCGGGGCAGTTCCTACGAGCAGTTCTTC. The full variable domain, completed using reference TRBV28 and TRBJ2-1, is DVKVTQSSRYLVKRTGEKVFLECVQDMDHENMFWYRQDPGLGLRLIYFSYDVKMKEKGDIPEGYSVSREKKERFSLILESASTNQTSMYLCASIPRGSSYEQFFGPGTRLTVL.

This CDR3 reads CASSSQGRREKLFF. Here the CDR3 DNA reads TGCGCCAGCAGCTCACAGGGGAGGAGGGAAAAACTGTTTTTT. The chain links TRBV5-1 to TRBJ1-4; 7 positions match TRBD1. V shed 3 bases, J shed 8 bases, and the junction held 7 bases outside the gene matches. Germline CDR1 reads SGHRS; CDR2 reads YFSETQ. The CDR3 runs to 14 residues.

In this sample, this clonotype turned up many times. The CDR3 sequence: CASSYMTSGGQETQYF. The CDR3 DNA sequence: TGTGCCAGCAGCTATATGACTAGCGGGGGGCAAGAGACCCAGTACTTC. The rearrangement links TRBV7-3 to TRBJ2-5, with 13 nucleotides matching TRBD2. V trimming: 4 bases; J trimming: 2 bases; junction bases outside the gene matches: 4. The CDR3 extends over 16 amino acids. Germline CDR1 is SGHTA and CDR2 is FQGTGA.

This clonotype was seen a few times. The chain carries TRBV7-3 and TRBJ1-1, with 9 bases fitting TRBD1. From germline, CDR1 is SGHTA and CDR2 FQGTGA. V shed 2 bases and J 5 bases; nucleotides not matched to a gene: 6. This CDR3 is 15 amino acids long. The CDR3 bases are TGTGCCAGCAGCTTATTGACAGGGGGAACTACTGAAGCTTTCTTT. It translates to CASSLLTGGTTEAFF.

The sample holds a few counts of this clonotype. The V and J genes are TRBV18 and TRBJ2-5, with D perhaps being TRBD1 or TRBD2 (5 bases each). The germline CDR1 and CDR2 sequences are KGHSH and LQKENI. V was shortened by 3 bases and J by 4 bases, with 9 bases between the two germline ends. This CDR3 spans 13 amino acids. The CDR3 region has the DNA TGTGCCAGCTCACCGAGTGGGGGAGAGACCCAGTACTTC. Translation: CASSPSGGETQYF.

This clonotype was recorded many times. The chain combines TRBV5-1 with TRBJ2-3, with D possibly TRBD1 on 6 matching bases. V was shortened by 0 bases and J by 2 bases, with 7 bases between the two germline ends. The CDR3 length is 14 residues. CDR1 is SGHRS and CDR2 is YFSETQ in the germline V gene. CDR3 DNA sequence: TGCGCCAGCAGCTTGGGACAGGCCACAGATACGCAGTATTTT. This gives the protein CASSLGQATDTQYF.

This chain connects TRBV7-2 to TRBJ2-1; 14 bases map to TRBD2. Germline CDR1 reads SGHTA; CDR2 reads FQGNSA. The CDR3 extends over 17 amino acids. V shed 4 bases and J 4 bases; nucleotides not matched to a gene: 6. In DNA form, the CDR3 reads TGTGCCAGCAGCTCCATAGGGACTAGCGGGAGATACAATGAGCAGTTCTTC. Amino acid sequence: CASSSIGTSGRYNEQFF.

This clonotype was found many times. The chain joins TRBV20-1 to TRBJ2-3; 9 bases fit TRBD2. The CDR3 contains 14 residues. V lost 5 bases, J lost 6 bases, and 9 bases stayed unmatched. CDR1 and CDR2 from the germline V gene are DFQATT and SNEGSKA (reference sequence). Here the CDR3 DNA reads TGCAGTGCTGCTGTTTTAGCGGGGGCCGATACGCAGTATTTT. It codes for CSAAVLAGADTQYF.

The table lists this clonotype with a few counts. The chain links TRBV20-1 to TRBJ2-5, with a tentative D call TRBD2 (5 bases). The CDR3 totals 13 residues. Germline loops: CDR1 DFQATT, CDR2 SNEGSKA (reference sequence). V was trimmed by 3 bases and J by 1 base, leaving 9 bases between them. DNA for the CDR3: TGCAGTGCTAGGTGGGAGCTCCAAGAGACCCAGTACTTC. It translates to CSARWELQETQYF.

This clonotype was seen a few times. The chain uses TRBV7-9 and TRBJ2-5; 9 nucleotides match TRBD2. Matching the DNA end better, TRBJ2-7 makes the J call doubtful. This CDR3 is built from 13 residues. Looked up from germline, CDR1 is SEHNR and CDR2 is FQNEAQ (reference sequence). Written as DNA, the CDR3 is TGTGCCAGCAGCTTAGCGCGGGAGGGCGAGCAGTACTTC. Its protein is CASSLAREGEQYF.

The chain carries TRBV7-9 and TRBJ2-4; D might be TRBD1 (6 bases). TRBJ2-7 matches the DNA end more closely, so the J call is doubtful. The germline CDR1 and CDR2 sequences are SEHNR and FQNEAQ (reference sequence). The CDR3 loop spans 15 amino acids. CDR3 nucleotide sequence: TGTGCCAGCAGCCTCTACAGGGACGGTCCCTACGAGCAGTACTTC. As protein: CASSLYRDGPYEQYF.

The CDR3 DNA sequence: TGTGCCAGCATCCCACTAGGGCTAGCAAACATTCAGTACTTC. Its translation: CASIPLGLANIQYF. The chain links TRBV7-9 to TRBJ2-4, with D tentatively TRBD2 (5 bases). This CDR3 is built from 14 residues. The V end lost 7 bases, the J end lost 6 bases, and 16 bases lay between the germline ends. The germline CDR1 and CDR2 sequences are SEHNR and FQNEAQ (reference sequence).